What follows describes a single T cell receptor beta chain. No antigen is known for it. No clone much larger than this one lies a single base away; base qualities are absent. This specimen belongs to a study of graft-versus-host responses after intestinal transplantation (dated by TCRdb to about 2021). Study-level background: The transplants that recipients got were multivisceral, liver-intestinal, or isolated intestinal. All recipients received anti-thymocyte globulin induction followed by maintenance tacrolimus and steroids for approximately 3 years. After intestinal transplantation, graft-versus-host and host-versus-graft alloreactive T cell clones were followed in the graft, circulation and bone marrow using bulk TCR-beta CDR3 sequencing. Alloreactive clones were identified by sequencing pre-transplant mixed lymphocyte reaction products and comparing these products with unstimulated pre-transplant donor and recipient T cells. A cohort of about 25 intestinal transplant recipients, including one retransplant, was enrolled, and a few patients lacking pretransplant specimens were excluded. A peak of at least 4% donor T cells among recipient peripheral blood mononuclear cells was the definition used for donor T cell macrochimerism. Samples from three later patients were sequenced in-house on an Illumina MiSeq with MiXCR processing rather than by the commercial service. What the authors observed across the whole study: GvH clones were detected in recipient bone marrow, and some of these GvH clones were observed earlier in ileal mucosa or blood, consistent with an intestinal mucosal origin. Peak levels of circulating GvH clones were associated with declines in HvG clones early after transplant. In the allografts of patients with donor T cell macrochimerism, GvH to HvG T cell clonal ratios were high. Conclusions were limited by the relatively low number and heterogeneity of intestinal transplant patients.

Receptor amplification or capture employed the immunoSEQ multiplex PCR assay. In most patients, genomic DNA was isolated using the Qiagen DNeasy Blood and Tissue Kit and sent frozen to Adaptive Biotechnologies for TCR sequencing. High-throughput TCR-beta CDR3 sequencing of genomic DNA from most patients was performed by Adaptive Biotechnologies. On the study's bioinformatics: TCR sequencing data were retrieved from Adaptive's ImmunoSEQ software for 18 patients, whereas a few other patients were processed with MiXCR and VDJtools. To correct CD4 versus CD8 sorting errors, sequences present in both subsets at a frequency ratio below 5:1 were removed. CDR3 nucleotide sequences shared by donor and recipient were removed because the origin of these sequences could not be assigned. At least 2-fold expansion over unstimulated cells and a minimum CFSE-low frequency of 0.002% (template counts) or 0.001% (read counts) were required for clones to be classified as alloreactive. Mappable clones were those detected in sequenced pre-transplant spleen, lymph node, or MLR CFSE-low populations of the donor or recipient. The cumulative frequency of alloreactive clones was calculated as a percentage of all sequences, weighted by copy number. TCRdb took over this immuneACCESS table, retaining in-frame rearrangements with V and J assigned. Such tables are incomplete; in checked studies, under half of the missing clones stem from an unresolved V gene, and the remainder is unexplained. V and J calls plus clone size are reproduced from that table; the DNA served to infer D and trimming. The sample yields some 100,000 clones; under 95% were counted once. The ten largest make up roughly 5.5% of the sample.

Inclusive of the bounding cysteine and phenylalanine, the CDR3 is 16 residues long. Only the CDR3 part of the read is kept: 48 bases, read in frame from the first base. Reading the germline V gene gives CDR1 SGDLS and CDR2 YYNGEE. Cut back by 0 bases and 3 bases, the V and J ends lie 12 bases apart. The time point label corresponds to: cells obtained before transplantation from donor or recipient. CD3+CD4+ and CD3+CD8+ populations were FACS-sorted from unstimulated pre-transplant donor and recipient cells taken from spleen or lymph nodes. The source material was unstimulated CD8+ T cells sorted from spleen or lymph node cells, sampled before intestinal transplant. This clonotype originated in a human donor who received an intestinal transplant. The sequence joins TRBV9 to TRBJ1-4; the D gene cannot be resolved reliably. CDR3 region: CASSVDVGSANEKLFF. The DNA sequence is given as TGTGCCAGCAGCGTAGATGTGGGATCGGCTAATGAAAAACTGTTTTTT.